These T cell receptor beta chains were read from a single sample in a study of blood T cell repertoires in COVID-19. The assay was immunoSEQ multiplex PCR, and TCRdb's table has in-frame clones only and misses some. The sample records 300,000 or so clones, around nine tenths being singletons. Sequencing was done on a sample of PBMCs or T cells enriched from blood (not recorded which). Source of these receptors: a woman in her 30s who had recovered from COVID-19. The CDR3 runs from the conserved cysteine through the conserved F or W. The D gene is left open where the match is weak. Clone size is not always given. Where it is, it says once, few, many or a class for expanded clones.

TRBV18	TRBJ2-3	TRBD2	once	TGTGCCAGCTCACCTCTAGCGGGAGGTTACACAGATACGCAGTATTTT	CASSPLAGGYTDTQYF
TRBV6-5	TRBJ2-1	-	-	TGTGCCAGCAGTTTACTCAAGGGGAACAATGAGCAGTTCTTC	CASSLLKGNNEQFF
TRBV7-8	TRBJ2-1	TRBD2	-	TGTGCCAGCGGGGAGGCGGGAGGGGTCAATGAGCAGTTCTTC	CASGEAGGVNEQFF
TRBV14	TRBJ1-1	-	-	TGTGCCAGCAGCCATACACAGGGCTACACTGAAGCTTTCTTT	CASSHTQGYTEAFF
TRBV30	TRBJ1-1	-	-	TGTGCCTGGAGCGAACTTAGGAACACTGAAGCTTTCTTT	CAWSELRNTEAFF
TRBV4-3	TRBJ2-1	-	-	TGCGCCAGCAGCCAAGAGGCGGGACGTAGTGAGCAGTTCTTC	CASSQEAGRSEQFF
TRBV5-6	TRBJ2-7	TRBD2	-	TGTGCCAGCAGCTCCCGGACTAGCGGGACCTACGAGCAGTACTTC	CASSSRTSGTYEQYF
TRBV4-3	TRBJ2-1	TRBD2	-	TGCGCCAGCAGCCAATCAACAACCCTAGCGGGATCATTCAATGAGCAGTTCTTC	CASSQSTTLAGSFNEQFF
TRBV19	TRBJ1-1	TRBD1	-	TGTGCCAGTAGTATCCCCTTCGGACAGGGCGGTACTGAAGCTTTCTTT	CASSIPFGQGGTEAFF
TRBV7-7	TRBJ2-1	-	-	TGTGCTAGCAGCAGACTAGGGGTCAATGAGCAGTTCTTC	CASSRLGVNEQFF
TRBV5-6	TRBJ1-2	-	-	TGTGCCAGCAGGCACCCGGGGGGAATTGGCTACACCTTC	CASRHPGGIGYTF
TRBV5-1	TRBJ2-3	-	-	TGCGCCAGCAGCTTGAGAGGGCTTGGCACAGATACGCAGTATTTT	CASSLRGLGTDTQYF
TRBV9	TRBJ2-1	-	once	TGTGCCAGCAGCGTAGCTCCAGGGTCCGATGAGCAGTTCTTC	CASSVAPGSDEQFF
TRBV7-9	TRBJ1-1	-	-	TGTGCCAGCAGGCCGCGGGGCACTGAAGCTTTCTTT	CASRPRGTEAFF
TRBV28	TRBJ1-3	-	-	TGTGCCAGCGTGCGAGATCCCTCTGGAAACACCATATATTTT	CASVRDPSGNTIYF
TRBV7-9	TRBJ2-5	-	-	TGTGCCAGCAGCTTGGCGGGCCGGATGGAGACCCAGTACTTC	CASSLAGRMETQYF
TRBV27	TRBJ2-7	TRBD2	-	TGTGCCAGCAGTTCCCCGACTAGCAGCTCCTACGAGCAGTACTTC	CASSSPTSSSYEQYF
TRBV11-3	TRBJ2-2	TRBD2	-	TGTGCCAGCAGCTTAGGCCCCGGGACTAGCGGACTCGGGGAGCTGTTTTTT	CASSLGPGTSGLGELFF
TRBV7-2	TRBJ1-4	TRBD1	-	TGTGCCAGCAGCTTAGGCCTGACAGGGACTAATGAAAAACTGTTTTTT	CASSLGLTGTNEKLFF
TRBV5-6	TRBJ1-5	-	-	TGTGCCAGCAGCGTATACATGGACCCGGGGAATCAGCCCCAGCATTTT	CASSVYMDPGNQPQHF
TRBV30	TRBJ1-2	-	-	TGTGCCTGGAGTGAGGAGGCACCGAACTATGGCTACACCTTC	CAWSEEAPNYGYTF
TRBV2	TRBJ1-1	-	-	TGTGCCACCAGTACAAGGAACACTGAAGCTTTCTTT	CATSTRNTEAFF
TRBV5-4	TRBJ2-2	TRBD2	-	TGTGCCAGCAGCCCCGGGACTAGCGGGAGTTACGTAGTGGAGCTGTTTTTT	CASSPGTSGSYVVELFF
TRBV6-1	TRBJ1-5	-	-	TGTGCCAGCAGTGAATATGCAGGGCTAGGACCCCAGCATTTT	CASSEYAGLGPQHF
TRBV7-2	TRBJ2-1	TRBD2	-	TGTGCCAGCAGCTTAGTCGTGTCTAGCGGGCCCTACAATGAGCAGTTCTTC	CASSLVVSSGPYNEQFF
TRBV5-5	TRBJ2-6	-	once	TGTGCCAGCAGCTTGGGCCAGGCGGGCCTGGGTGGGGCCAACGTCCTGACTTTC	CASSLGQAGLGGANVLTF
TRBV21-1	TRBJ1-2	-	-	TGTGCCAGCAGCAAAACCGACAGGACGTATGGCTACACCTTC	CASSKTDRTYGYTF
TRBV28	TRBJ1-5	TRBD1	-	TGTGCCACAAAGGACAGGGTAAGCAATCAGCCCCAGCATTTT	CATKDRVSNQPQHF
TRBV2	TRBJ2-5	-	-	TGTGCCAGCAGTGGTCGAGTCGGGGAGACCCAGTACTTC	CASSGRVGETQYF
TRBV4-1	TRBJ2-5	TRBD2	once	TGCGCCAGCAGACCAACCCCAGGGACTAGCGGGAGGGGGGCAGAGACCCAGTACTTC	CASRPTPGTSGRGAETQYF
TRBV5-1	TRBJ2-1	TRBD1	-	TGCGCCAGCAGCTTTTCCGGGACAGGGGGCTACGAGCAGTTCTTC	CASSFSGTGGYEQFF
TRBV4-3	TRBJ1-2	-	-	TGCGCCAGCAGCCAAGATTCACCGGACACGCGGACCTTC	CASSQDSPDTRTF
TRBV6-5	TRBJ2-7	-	-	TGTGCCAGCAGTTCACCGACATTGAGCTCCTACGAGCAGTACTTC	CASSSPTLSSYEQYF
TRBV9	TRBJ2-3	TRBD2	-	TGTGCCAGCAGCGTAGGTGGGGGAGGGACAGATACGCAGTATTTT	CASSVGGGGTDTQYF
TRBV29-1	TRBJ2-4	-	-	TGCAGCGCCGGAGTCGATCGGGACATTCAGTACTTC	CSAGVDRDIQYF
TRBV7-6	TRBJ1-6	TRBD1	once	TGTGCCAGCAGCTTAGGCCGACAGGGGCCAGGTTCACCCCTCCACTTT	CASSLGRQGPGSPLHF
TRBV12-3/TRBV12-4	TRBJ1-4	TRBD1	-	TGTGCCAGCAGGACAGGGTCGGTAAAACTGTTTTTT	CASRTGSVKLFF
TRBV11-1	TRBJ2-7	TRBD2	-	TGTGCCAGCAGACCTAGAGCGGGAACTAACTACGAGCAGTACTTC	CASRPRAGTNYEQYF
TRBV27	TRBJ1-1	TRBD1	once	TGTGCCAGCAGAATACAGGGGGCGGGCACTGAAGCTTTCTTT	CASRIQGAGTEAFF
TRBV15	TRBJ2-4	-	-	TGTGCCACCAGCAGAGATCGTGAACGGAGAATTCAGTACTTC	CATSRDRERRIQYF
TRBV19	TRBJ2-1	-	-	TGTGCCAGTAGTATGGTACCCCTGACTAGCTACAATGAGCAGTTCTTC	CASSMVPLTSYNEQFF
TRBV27	TRBJ1-3	-	once	TGTGCCAGCAGTACCCGGGGGGGAGGAAACACCATATATTTT	CASSTRGGGNTIYF
TRBV11-3	TRBJ2-7	-	once	TGTGCCAGCAGCCCAGGGGGGCTCGACGAGCAGTACTTC	CASSPGGLDEQYF
TRBV5-1	TRBJ2-7	TRBD2	-	TGCGCCAGCAGCGGAGGACTAGCGGTAAACTACGAGCAGTACTTC	CASSGGLAVNYEQYF
TRBV5-6	TRBJ2-3	-	-	TGTGCCAGCAGCTCACCACCTGGGGCCACAGATACGCAGTATTTT	CASSSPPGATDTQYF
TRBV4-3	TRBJ1-5	-	-	TGCGCCAGCAGCCAAGATAAAGGAGATAGCAATCAGCCCCAGCATTTT	CASSQDKGDSNQPQHF
TRBV28	TRBJ2-7	-	-	TGTGCCAGCAGTCCGCCCCCGCCACGGGAGCAGTACTTC	CASSPPPPREQYF
TRBV5-8	TRBJ1-2	-	-	TGTGCCAGCAGTAGGGATAGAGGGAGCCGGTCAAACTATGGCTACACCTTC	CASSRDRGSRSNYGYTF
TRBV21-1	TRBJ1-3	-	-	TGTGCCAGCAGCGCCCAGGGATTTGGAAACACCATATATTTT	CASSAQGFGNTIYF